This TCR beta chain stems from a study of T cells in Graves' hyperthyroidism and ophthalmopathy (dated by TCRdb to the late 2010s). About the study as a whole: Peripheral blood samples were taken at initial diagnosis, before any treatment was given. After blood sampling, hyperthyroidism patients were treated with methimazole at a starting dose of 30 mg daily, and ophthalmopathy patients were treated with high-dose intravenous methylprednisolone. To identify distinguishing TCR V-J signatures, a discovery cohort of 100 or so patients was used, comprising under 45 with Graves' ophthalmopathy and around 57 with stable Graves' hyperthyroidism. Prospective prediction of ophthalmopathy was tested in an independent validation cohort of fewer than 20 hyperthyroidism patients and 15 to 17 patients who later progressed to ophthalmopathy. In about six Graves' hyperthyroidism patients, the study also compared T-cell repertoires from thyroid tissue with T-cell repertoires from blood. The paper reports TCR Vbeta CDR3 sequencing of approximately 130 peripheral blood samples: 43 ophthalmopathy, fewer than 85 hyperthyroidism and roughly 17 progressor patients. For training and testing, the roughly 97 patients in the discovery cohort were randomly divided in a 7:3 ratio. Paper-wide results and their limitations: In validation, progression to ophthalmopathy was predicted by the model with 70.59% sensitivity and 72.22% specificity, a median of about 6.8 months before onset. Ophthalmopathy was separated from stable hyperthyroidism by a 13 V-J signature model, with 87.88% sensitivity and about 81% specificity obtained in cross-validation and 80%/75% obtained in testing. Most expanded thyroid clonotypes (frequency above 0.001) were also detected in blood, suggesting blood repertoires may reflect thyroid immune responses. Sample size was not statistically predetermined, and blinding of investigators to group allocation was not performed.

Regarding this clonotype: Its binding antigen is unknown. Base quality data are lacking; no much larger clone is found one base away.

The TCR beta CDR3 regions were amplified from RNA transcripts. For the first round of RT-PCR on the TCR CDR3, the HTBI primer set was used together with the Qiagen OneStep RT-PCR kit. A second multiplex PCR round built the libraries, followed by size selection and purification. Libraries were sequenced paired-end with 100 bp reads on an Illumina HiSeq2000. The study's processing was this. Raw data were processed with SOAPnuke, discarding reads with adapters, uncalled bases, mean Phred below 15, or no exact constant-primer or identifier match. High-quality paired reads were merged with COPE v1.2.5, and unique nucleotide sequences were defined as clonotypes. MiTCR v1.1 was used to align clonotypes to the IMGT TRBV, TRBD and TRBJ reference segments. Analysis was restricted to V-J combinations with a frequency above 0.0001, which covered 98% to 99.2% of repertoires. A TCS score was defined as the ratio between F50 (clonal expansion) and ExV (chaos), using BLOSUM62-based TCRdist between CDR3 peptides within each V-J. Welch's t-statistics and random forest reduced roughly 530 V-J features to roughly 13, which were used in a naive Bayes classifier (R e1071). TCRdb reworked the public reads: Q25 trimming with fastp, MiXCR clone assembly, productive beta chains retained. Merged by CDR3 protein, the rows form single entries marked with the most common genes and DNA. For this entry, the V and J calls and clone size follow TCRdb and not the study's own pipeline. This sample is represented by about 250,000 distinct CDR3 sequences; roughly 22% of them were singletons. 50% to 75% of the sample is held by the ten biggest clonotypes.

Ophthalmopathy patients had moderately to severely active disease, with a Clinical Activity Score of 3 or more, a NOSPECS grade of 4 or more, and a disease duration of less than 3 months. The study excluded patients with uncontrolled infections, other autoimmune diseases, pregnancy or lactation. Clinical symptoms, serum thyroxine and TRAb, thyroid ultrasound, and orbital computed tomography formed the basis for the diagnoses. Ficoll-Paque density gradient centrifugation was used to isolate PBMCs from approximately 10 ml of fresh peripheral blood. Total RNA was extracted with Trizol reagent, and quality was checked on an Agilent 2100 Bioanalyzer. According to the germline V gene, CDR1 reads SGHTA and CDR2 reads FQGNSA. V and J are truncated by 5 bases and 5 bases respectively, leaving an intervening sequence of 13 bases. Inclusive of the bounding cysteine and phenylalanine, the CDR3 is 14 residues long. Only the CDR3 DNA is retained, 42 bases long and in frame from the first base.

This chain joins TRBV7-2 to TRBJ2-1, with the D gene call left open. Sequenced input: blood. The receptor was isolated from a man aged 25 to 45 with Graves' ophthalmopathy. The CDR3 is CASSPLAGHNEQFF. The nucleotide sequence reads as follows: TGTGCCAGCAGCCCCCTCGCCGGGCACAATGAGCAGTTCTTC.